Described below is a single TCR beta chain sequence and its context. Its matching antigen is unknown. The entry originates in a study of T cell responses to AZD1222 COVID-19 vaccine. Study-wide context: Second doses were pooled across both intervals (about 4 or about 12 weeks).

The CDR3 loop spans 16 amino acids. The V gene lost 0 bases and the J gene lost 2 bases, with 13 bases spanning the gap. The germline gives CDR1 MNHEY, CDR2 SVGEGT. The assay was immunoSEQ multiplex PCR, and TCRdb's table has in-frame clones only and misses some. The sample lists around 150,000 clones, roughly 92% occurring once. Study-level points and caveats: Spike-specific TCR breadth and depth were elevated following two AZD1222 doses. Repertoire collection took place solely once the T cell response had peaked. Donors were chiefly white British, with a greater number of females, and clonal diversity was perhaps underestimated.

The sequencing here drew on peripheral blood, taken on day 0 of AZD1222 vaccination. The chain uses TRBV6-2 or TRBV6-3 and TRBJ1-2; D call uncertain. This TCR came from an adult in good health. The CDR3: CASSYSTDRENYGYTF. CDR3 bases: TGTGCCAGCAGTTACTCGACCGACCGGGAAAACTATGGCTACACCTTC.